This TCR beta chain is from a study of a mutant IDH1 vaccine in newly diagnosed glioma. About the study: Vaccination started 4-6 weeks after radiotherapy alone, or with temozolomide cycles. Treated individuals were 62.5% male and about 38% female, averaging approximately 40 years of age. Study-level findings and limits: Among patients, roughly 94% showed immune responses induced by the vaccine.

This sample's time point: week 11, during vaccination. Doses consisted of 300 ug of mutant IDH1 20-mer peptide each, paired with topical imiquimod. Profiled with immunoSEQ multiplex PCR; TCRdb holds only in-frame clones, not every one. Seen here are more than 50,000 clones, 80% observed once, and the top ten hold over 4.5%. Germline lookup yields CDR1 LNHDA and CDR2 SQIVND (reference sequence). CDR3 length equals 21 residues. Trimming left V 1 base short and J 1 base short, with 26 bases between. A note on this clone: Its antigen is undetermined.

The material sequenced was PBMCs, taken from a glioma patient whose treatment included an IDH1 peptide vaccine. The V gene is TRBV19, the J gene TRBJ1-5; TRBD1 might be the D (5 bases). This TCR derives from a man aged 45-60 years with glioma. CDR3 sequence reads: CASSIGRRKGRYVRSNQPQHF. The CDR3 bases are TGTGCCAGTAGTATAGGACGGAGGAAGGGGAGATATGTTAGGAGCAATCAGCCCCAGCATTTT.